This TCR beta chain was profiled in a study of identical twins. This clonotype occurred a few times. With 0 bases clipped from V and 15 bases from J, the junction kept 3 bases outside the gene matches. The germline gives CDR1 KGHSH, CDR2 LQKENI. The CDR3 length is 12 residues. TCRdb analysed the 5' RACE reads with MiXCR anew, one entry per CDR3 protein. The data hold some 790,000 distinct CDR3 sequences, with 15% to 20% observed a single time. The same data also contributed to another study, on T cells expressing NK-cell markers.

The clonotype originates from a young woman in good health. Sequenced input: PBMCs. The V gene is TRBV18, the J gene TRBJ2-1, with 9 nucleotides matching TRBD2. In DNA form, the CDR3 reads TGTGCCAGCTCACCACCGGGACTAGCACCGTTCTTC. Protein: CASSPPGLAPFF.